Each of the 21 T cell receptor beta chains below was sequenced from the same sample in a study of vaccination effects on CD4 cells after COVID-19. Generated by immunoSEQ multiplex PCR, the TCRdb table keeps only in-frame clones and is missing some. The profile shows some 70,000 clones, 75% to 90% of them singletons. Before sequencing took place, the ViraFEST assay used viral peptide pools to expand antigen-specific CD4+ T cells. Once cultured for 10 days, the cells underwent separation to obtain CD4+ T cells. Neither prior SARS-CoV-2 infection nor positive nucleocapsid antibodies were present in the vaccine recipients. The antigens of these receptors remain unknown. The source was CD4+ T cells from PBMCs cultured with SARS-CoV-2 spike peptides, collected before COVID-19 vaccination. The receptor source for this set is a human donor who received a COVID-19 vaccine.

This clone turned up a few times. J is TRBJ1-5 and V is TRBV28; D not resolved. Looked up from germline, CDR1 is MDHEN and CDR2 is SYDVKM. CDR3 length equals 14 residues. V was pared by 3 bases and J by 5 bases, with 11 bases between. This chain's CDR3 is CASSLLRNYQPQHF. CDR3 DNA sequence: TGTGCCAGCAGTTTGCTCAGGAATTATCAGCCCCAGCATTTT.

The chain employs TRBV6-4 and TRBJ2-1, with 7 nucleotides matching TRBD1. Trimming at V came to 1 base and at J to 2 bases, leaving 2 bases not matched to a gene. Germline CDR1 and CDR2: MRHNA and SNTAGT. This CDR3 has 15 residues. This CDR3 is CASSDLGGAYNEQFF. For the CDR3, the DNA is TGTGCCAGCAGTGACTTAGGGGGCGCCTACAATGAGCAGTTCTTC.

The chain employs TRBV2 and TRBJ1-2; D remains unclear. V lost 6 bases and J 4 bases, leaving 12 bases between the germline ends. The CDR3 sequence is 13 residues long. Germline CDR1 is SNHLY and CDR2 is FYNNEI. In DNA form, the CDR3 reads TGTGCCAGCAGGGACCGGGCGGGCTATGGCTACACCTTC. Protein: CASRDRAGYGYTF. The variable domain in full, with the rest retrieved from reference TRBV2 and TRBJ1-2, is EPEVTQTPSHQVTQMGQEVILRCVPISNHLYFYWYRQILGQKVEFLVSFYNNEISEKSEIFDDQFSVERPDGSNFTLKIRSTKLEDSAMYFCASRDRAGYGYTFGSGTRLTVV.

V gene TRBV7-9 combines with J gene TRBJ1-2; D remains unclear. Germline lookup yields CDR1 SEHNR and CDR2 FQNEAQ (reference sequence). Trimming left V 1 base short and J 4 bases short, with 16 bases between. The CDR3 extends over 16 amino acids. The CDR3 loop reads CASSLGTDFGLYGYTF. CDR3 DNA sequence: TGTGCCAGCAGCTTAGGGACGGATTTTGGTCTCTATGGCTACACCTTC.

This clone occurred a few times. CDR3 sequence reads: CAWASGLNTIYF. CDR3 coding DNA: TGTGCCTGGGCCTCAGGGCTAAACACCATATATTTT. The rearrangement links TRBV30 to TRBJ1-3, with a possible D match to TRBD1 (5 bases). V gave up 5 bases and J gave up 6 bases, with 11 bases separating them. Germline V gene data show CDR1 as GTSNPN and CDR2 as SVGIG (reference sequence). CDR3 size: 12 residues. Variable domain in full (rest from reference TRBV30 and TRBJ1-3): SQTIHQWPATLVQPVGSPLSLECTVEGTSNPNLYWYRQAAGRGLQLLFYSVGIGQISSEVPQNLSASRPQDRQFILSSKKLLLSDSGFYLCAWASGLNTIYFGEGSWLTVV.

The chain joins TRBV4-1 to TRBJ1-1; TRBD1 aligns across 8 bases. This CDR3 is built from 17 residues. V was clipped by 0 bases and J by 3 bases; unmatched bases: 9. Germline V CDR1 and CDR2: MGHRA, YSYEKL. The CDR3 DNA is TGCGCCAGCAGCCAAGATCCCAGGGGGCGCCCCGACACTGAAGCTTTCTTT. Translated, it gives CASSQDPRGRPDTEAFF.

The chain joins TRBV6-5 to TRBJ1-1, with a weak D call TRBD1 (6 bases). Germline V gene lookup returns CDR1 MNHEY and CDR2 SVGAGI. V was cut by 2 bases and J by 3 bases, with 13 bases left in between. The CDR3 consists of 15 residues. The CDR3 loop reads CASSYRTATDTEAFF. CDR3 bases: TGTGCCAGCAGTTACCGGACAGCAACCGACACTGAAGCTTTCTTT.

This rearrangement joins TRBV7-2 to TRBJ1-5, with D possibly TRBD1 on 5 matching bases. CDR3 size: 13 residues. V lost 5 bases, J lost 7 bases, and 12 bases lay in between. The germline V gene has CDR1 SGHTA and CDR2 FQGNSA. DNA of the CDR3: TGTGCCAGCAGCCTACGGGGGTACCAGCCCCAGCATTTT. This translates into CASSLRGYQPQHF.

The CDR3 spells CSVEDGGRDTQYF. As DNA, the CDR3 is TGCAGCGTTGAAGATGGGGGGCGCGATACGCAGTATTTT. The gene calls are TRBV29-1 and TRBJ2-3, with D perhaps given as TRBD1 or TRBD2 (6 bases each). Trimming removed 0 bases from V and 6 bases from J, with 10 bases in between. The germline CDR1 and CDR2 sequences are SQVTM and ANQGSEA. The CDR3 loop spans 13 amino acids.

The chain recombines TRBV5-1 with TRBJ1-1, with 8 nucleotides matching TRBD1. The germline gives CDR1 SGHRS, CDR2 YFSETQ. Unmatched junction bases numbered 3, after V lost 4 bases and J lost 1 base. This CDR3 is built from 14 residues. CDR3 in amino acids: CASSPGTGNTEAFF. CDR3 bases: TGCGCCAGCAGCCCAGGGACAGGGAACACTGAAGCTTTCTTT.

This clone was seen only once. The chain links TRBV5-8 to TRBJ1-1; the D gene is possibly TRBD1 (5 bases). V was clipped by 7 bases and J by 4 bases, with 17 bases between them. The germline V gene encodes CDR1 SGHTS and CDR2 YDEGEE. The CDR3 totals 14 residues. CDR3 nucleotide sequence: TGTGCCAGCCCAACAGGCCGGGATAGCACTGAAGCTTTCTTT. It encodes CASPTGRDSTEAFF.

The chain links TRBV7-2 to TRBJ2-5, with 7 bases matching TRBD2. CDR3 length: 14 residues. V was clipped by 1 base and J by 3 bases; unmatched bases: 2. Germline CDR1 SGHTA, CDR2 FQGNSA. The CDR3 is CASSLDGGEETQYF. The CDR3 DNA reads as TGTGCCAGCAGCTTAGATGGGGGGGAAGAGACCCAGTACTTC.

The V call is TRBV4-2, the J call TRBJ1-5; unclear D gene. Germline V gene sequence: CDR1 LGHNA, CDR2 YNFKEQ. The length of the CDR3 is 13 residues. V lost 0 bases and J 4 bases, leaving 4 bases between the germline ends. The CDR3 DNA sequence: TGTGCCAGCAGCCAAGATATGAATCAGCCCCAGCATTTT. Its translation is CASSQDMNQPQHF.

The rearrangement joins TRBV4-3 to TRBJ1-6; no firm D call. V was trimmed by 8 bases and J by 12 bases, leaving 14 bases between them. CDR1 LGHNA and CDR2 YSLEER come from the germline V gene. CDR3 size: 12 residues. In DNA, the CDR3 is TGCGCCAGCTCCCACCCGGGAGGACCCCTCCACTTT. Translated, it gives CASSHPGGPLHF.

The chain combines TRBV15 with TRBJ2-1; D may be TRBD2 (6 bases). Trimming took off 1 base at V and 5 bases at J, with 12 bases between the two ends. Germline V gene lookup returns CDR1 LNHNV and CDR2 YYDKDF (reference sequence). This CDR3 contains 15 residues. The CDR3 reads CATSRGGVGDNEQFF. DNA for the CDR3: TGTGCCACCAGCAGAGGGGGGGTAGGGGACAATGAGCAGTTCTTC.

V usage is TRBV3-1 (or the pseudogene TRBV3-2) and J usage is TRBJ1-6; TRBD1 is a possible D gene (6 bases). V lost 4 bases and J 1 base, leaving 8 bases between the germline ends. The CDR3 has 15 amino acids. CDR1 and CDR2 from the germline V gene are LGHDT and YNNKEL (reference sequence). CDR3 bases: TGTGCCAGCAGCCTAGGACAGTCCTATAATTCACCCCTCCACTTT. This sequence encodes CASSLGQSYNSPLHF.

The gene calls are TRBV6-2 or TRBV6-3 and TRBJ2-2; either TRBD1 or TRBD2 may fit D (5 bases each). The V and J ends lost 4 bases and 5 bases respectively, with 14 bases between them. This CDR3 has 15 residues. The V gene's germline CDR1 is MNHEY and CDR2 SVGEGT. The CDR3 sequence: CASSLLGRVTGELFF. The CDR3 DNA reads as TGTGCCAGCAGTTTACTAGGCAGGGTAACCGGGGAGCTGTTTTTT.

The J gene is TRBJ2-2, the V gene TRBV6-5; D tentatively fits TRBD1 or TRBD2 (5 bases each). V was trimmed by 10 bases and J by 1 base, leaving 13 bases between them. Germline V gene lookup returns CDR1 MNHEY and CDR2 SVGAGI. The CDR3 covers 14 residues. The CDR3 loop is CATQGRENTGELFF. CDR3 nucleotide sequence: TGTGCCACCCAGGGACGGGAGAACACCGGGGAGCTGTTTTTT.

The chain recombines TRBV12-3 or TRBV12-4 with TRBJ2-1, with no clear D. The CDR3 length is 13 residues. Trimming removed 2 bases at V and 7 bases at J, with 9 bases between. CDR3 nucleotide sequence: TGTGCCAGCAGTTTAAAGGTATGGAATGAGCAGTTCTTC. This codes for CASSLKVWNEQFF.

The chain has TRBV13 and TRBJ2-7; 7 nucleotides match TRBD1. Germline V gene lookup returns CDR1 PRHDT and CDR2 FYEKMQ (reference sequence). The CDR3 spans 15 residues. J lost 0 bases, V lost 5 bases, and 7 bases had no gene match. The CDR3 is CASSKQGFSSYEQYV. CDR3 bases: TGTGCCAGCAGCAAACAGGGGTTTAGCTCCTACGAGCAGTACGTC.

The chain is built from TRBV4-1 and TRBJ1-2; D ambiguous. The V end lost 3 bases, the J end lost 8 bases, and 10 bases lay between the germline ends. This CDR3 region has 12 residues. Germline values: CDR1 MGHRA, CDR2 YSYEKL. The CDR3: CASSQESRGYTF. CDR3 DNA sequence: TGCGCCAGCAGCCAGGAATCTCGCGGCTACACCTTC.